The entry below describes one TCR beta chain. This clone was counted a few times. This clone's antigen is unknown. Base qualities are not at hand, and no much larger clone is one base apart. TCRbeta CDR3 regions were amplified from genomic DNA by means of the immunoSEQ Assay, a bias-controlled multiplex PCR. In the source study's methods: The number of nucleated cells in each sample was estimated from the amplification of reference gene primers within the assay. Sequence reads were collapsed and filtered to measure the absolute abundance of every unique TCRbeta CDR3 rearrangement. For each sample, productive Simpson clonality was calculated by taking the square root of Simpson's diversity index across productive rearrangements. The source is immuneACCESS, and TCRdb retained only in-frame sequences with V and J called. Part of the clones is not carried over; for the studies checked, unresolved V genes explain less than half of this, and the remainder is unexplained. V, J and clone size derive from that table, while D and trimming were established from the DNA sequence. The sample contains 300,000 to 400,000 clones, around 90% of them found a single time. The ten largest clones capture 4% to 6% of the sample.

This record comes from a study of blood T cell repertoires in COVID-19 (dated by TCRdb to 2018 to 2020). Turning to the overall study: Samples from collaborators originated in the United States, Italy and Spain and spanned both the acute and convalescent phases of COVID-19. The repertoires were made available in a free public database intended to serve as a resource for research on the immune response to SARS-CoV-2. Samples came from the ongoing ImmuneRACE study (first 160 participants) plus 1,254 subjects from 6 global collaborators. Deeply sampled blood TCRbeta repertoires from subjects exposed to, actively infected with, or recovered from COVID-19 were included in the dataset. A de-identified subject ID, COVID-19 status, age in years and sex were almost always included in the sample metadata. Where HLA class I and class II types were available, the types were taken from metadata supplied by the sample provider, not from assay-based typing. The material from the prospective study consisted of cDNA or gDNA derived from T cells, B-cell-depleted T cells, or PBMCs.

The paper as a whole reports these results and caveats: The quantity of clinical and demographic metadata differed by source and by participant and was supplied without curation.

Participants in the prospective study were aged roughly 18 to 90 years, lived in about two dozen United States geographic areas, and enrolled through a virtual design. In the prospective study, participants were assigned to cohorts based on the clinical history participants reported in a screening survey and a study questionnaire. For ImmuneRACE Cohort 3, a participant was defined as recovered based on two consecutive negative NP/OP PCR tests, clearance by a healthcare professional, or resolution of symptoms. In the prospective study, mobile phlebotomists collected whole blood, serum and a nasopharyngeal or oropharyngeal swab from each participant. Additional blood draws and questionnaires over an approximately 2-month period could optionally be provided by prospective study participants. Prospective study blood samples were shipped either frozen or at room temperature before DNA extraction. Counted from cysteine to phenylalanine, this CDR3 has 18 amino acids. The read is trimmed to its CDR3 DNA, 54 bases read in frame from base 1. V and J lose 6 bases and 2 bases, and a span of 23 bases separates them. Looking up the germline V gene yields CDR1 MDHEN and CDR2 SYDVKM.

The origin of this receptor is a man between 60 and 75 years old who had recovered from COVID-19. The V and J genes are TRBV28 and TRBJ1-5, with a weak D call of TRBD1 (6 bases match). The specimen sequenced was PBMCs or T cells enriched from blood (not recorded which). Read as DNA, the sequence is TGTGCCAGCAGATTTCCACGGGGGCGGGAGTCGGGCAATCAGCCCCAGCATTTT. The translation is CASRFPRGRESGNQPQHF.